The next 14 T cell receptor beta chains were all read from a single sample in a study of cytomegalovirus exposure and HLA in healthy donors. The PCR was carried out with 60 Vbeta primers and 13 Jbeta primers. Assay: immunoSEQ multiplex PCR; the TCRdb copy retains only in-frame clones and omits some. The profile shows 200,000 to 250,000 clones, approximately 88% of them singletons. The sequencing sample was made of PBMCs. The receptors originated from a boy between 2 and 10 years old in good health and CMV-seronegative.

The CDR3 sequence: CASTPAGGRNIQYF. For the CDR3, the DNA is TGTGCCAGCACGCCAGCGGGAGGGAGAAACATTCAGTACTTC. The chain is built from TRBV14 and TRBJ2-4, with TRBD2 matching 10 bases. The CDR3 length is 14 residues. V was pared by 7 bases and J by 6 bases, with 6 bases of the junction left unmatched. Germline V gene sequence: CDR1 SGHDN, CDR2 FVKESK.

This rearrangement joins TRBV11-2 to TRBJ2-3; 9 bases are a match to TRBD2. J gave up 0 bases and V 1 base, and 2 bases lay outside the gene matches. CDR1 and CDR2 (germline): SGHAT, FQNNGV. CDR3 length equals 16 residues. The CDR3 region has the DNA TGTGCCAGCAGCTTAGGACTAGCGGCTAGCACAGATACGCAGTATTTT. Translating gives CASSLGLAASTDTQYF.

The chain combines TRBV6-5 with TRBJ1-1; D not resolved. The V gene lost 7 bases and the J gene lost 0 bases, with 12 bases spanning the gap. The CDR3 has 14 residues. The germline V gene encodes CDR1 MNHEY and CDR2 SVGAGI. The CDR3 is CASILRPLNTEAFF. The CDR3 DNA is TGTGCCAGCATTCTCAGGCCGTTGAACACTGAAGCTTTCTTT.

This chain uses TRBV5-1 with TRBJ2-7; D gene ambiguous. Trimming left V 4 bases short and J 6 bases short, with 17 bases between. CDR3 size: 14 residues. CDR1 is SGHRS and CDR2 is YFSETQ in the germline V gene. The CDR3, as DNA: TGCGCCAGCAGCCCTCCTGGAGTGTCCCGCGAGCAGTACTTC. Translated, it gives CASSPPGVSREQYF.

CDR3 sequence reads: CAWSVGGGVYEQYF. In nucleotides, the CDR3 is TGTGCCTGGAGTGTAGGGGGTGGAGTTTACGAGCAGTACTTC. This chain joins TRBV30 and TRBJ2-5, with TRBD1 as a possible D gene (6 bases). The better agreement between TRBJ2-7 and the DNA end casts doubt on the J call. This CDR3 spans 14 amino acids. Germline CDR1 is GTSNPN and CDR2 is SVGIG (reference sequence).

This clone showed up many times. This chain links TRBV5-1 with TRBJ1-6, with D perhaps TRBD1 (6 bases). The CDR3 extends over 14 amino acids. V was clipped by 4 bases and J by 6 bases, with 11 bases between them. Per the germline V gene, CDR1 is SGHRS and CDR2 is YFSETQ. The CDR3 coding sequence is TGCGCCAGCAGCCCACAGGGTTCTAATTCACCCCTCCACTTT. Protein product: CASSPQGSNSPLHF.

V gene TRBV5-8 combines with J gene TRBJ2-7; D perhaps matches TRBD1 (6 bases). V lost 5 bases, J lost 3 bases, and 18 bases lay in between. The CDR3 contains 15 residues. Germline V gene data show CDR1 as SGHTS and CDR2 as YDEGEE. CDR3 sequence (DNA): TGTGCCAGCAGTGACATCCACAGGGAAATCTACGAGCAGTACTTC. As protein: CASSDIHREIYEQYF.

This chain uses TRBV11-2 with TRBJ1-4; no reliable D call. V was cut by 5 bases and J by 8 bases, with 18 bases left in between. The CDR3 sequence is 15 residues long. Germline V CDR1 and CDR2: SGHAT, FQNNGV. CDR3 nucleotides: TGTGCCAGCAGCGCCCGACTCTCCGGGGAAGAAAAACTGTTTTTT. Amino acids: CASSARLSGEEKLFF.

This chain joins TRBV6-5 and TRBJ1-2; TRBD1 agrees at 9 bases. The length of the CDR3 is 16 residues. Germline CDR1 is MNHEY and CDR2 is SVGAGI. J gave up 2 bases and V 3 bases, and 7 bases lay outside the gene matches. The CDR3 here is CASSYSMDRGNYGYTF. The CDR3 region has the DNA TGTGCCAGCAGTTATTCGATGGACAGGGGCAACTATGGCTACACCTTC.

The gene calls are TRBV13 and TRBJ1-1; D gene ambiguous. The ends were cut back, 6 bases at V and 5 bases at J, with 16 bases in the middle. CDR3 length equals 14 residues. CDR1 is PRHDT, CDR2 FYEKMQ, per germline (reference sequence). The CDR3 reads CASSPGAGETEAFF. CDR3 in DNA: TGTGCCAGCAGTCCCGGAGCCGGAGAGACTGAAGCTTTCTTT.

In nucleotides, the CDR3 is TGTGCCAGCATAATCCCGGGACAGGGGGTGCCCCGCACCTTC. This gives the protein CASIIPGQGVPRTF. This chain joins TRBV2 and TRBJ1-2, with TRBD1 matching over 11 bases. The CDR3 is 14 amino acids. The ends lost 7 bases at V and 13 bases at J; junction bases unmatched: 14. CDR1 is SNHLY and CDR2 is FYNNEI in the germline V gene. Variable domain in full (rest from reference TRBV2 and TRBJ1-2): EPEVTQTPSHQVTQMGQEVILRCVPISNHLYFYWYRQILGQKVEFLVSFYNNEISEKSEIFDDQFSVERPDGSNFTLKIRSTKLEDSAMYFCASIIPGQGVPRTFGSGTRLTVV.

Of note for this clone: The junction departs from the called germline gene at one end, perhaps through a read error. The chain uses TRBV7-9 and TRBJ1-1, with D hard to call. The CDR3 is 12 amino acids. Per the germline V gene, CDR1 is SEHNR and CDR2 is FQNEAQ (reference sequence). For the CDR3, the DNA is TGTTCCAGCAGCTTATTCGCGGAGGAGGCTTTCTTT. It translates to CSSSLFAEEAFF.

The rearrangement joins TRBV27 to TRBJ2-1, with a weak D call TRBD2 (5 bases). The V gene's germline CDR1 is MNHEY and CDR2 SMNVEV (reference sequence). Deletions cut 6 bases from V and 4 bases from J, with 13 bases between. The CDR3 has 14 amino acids. This chain's CDR3 is CASSHRTGYNEQFF. The DNA of the CDR3 is TGTGCCAGCAGCCATAGAACGGGGTACAATGAGCAGTTCTTC.

CDR3 coding DNA: TGTGCCAGCAGCCTATTTCCCGGTGGAGGAAATCAGCCCCAGCATTTT. Its protein is CASSLFPGGGNQPQHF. The rearrangement joins TRBV27 to TRBJ1-5; the D is unclear. CDR1 is MNHEY and CDR2 is SMNVEV in the germline V gene (reference sequence). The CDR3 is 16 residues long. The V end lost 6 bases, the J end lost 4 bases, and 19 bases lay between the germline ends.